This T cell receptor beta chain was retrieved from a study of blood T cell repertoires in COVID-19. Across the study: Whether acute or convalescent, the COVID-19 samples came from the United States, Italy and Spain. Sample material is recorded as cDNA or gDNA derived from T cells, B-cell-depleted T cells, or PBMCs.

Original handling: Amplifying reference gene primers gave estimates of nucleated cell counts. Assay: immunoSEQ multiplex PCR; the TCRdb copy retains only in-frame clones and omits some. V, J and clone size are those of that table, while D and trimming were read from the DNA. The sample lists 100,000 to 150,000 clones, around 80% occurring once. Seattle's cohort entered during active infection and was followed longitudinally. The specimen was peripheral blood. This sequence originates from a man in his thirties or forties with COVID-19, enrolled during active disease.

The CDR3 bases are TGTGCCAGCAGCTTCGCGGGACAGCAAAACTATGGCTACACCTTC. This translates into CASSFAGQQNYGYTF. This chain uses TRBV7-2 with TRBJ1-2; 7 bases line up with TRBD1. Germline V CDR1 and CDR2: SGHTA, FQGNSA. V was clipped by 3 bases and J by 2 bases; unmatched bases: 6. This CDR3 has 15 residues.